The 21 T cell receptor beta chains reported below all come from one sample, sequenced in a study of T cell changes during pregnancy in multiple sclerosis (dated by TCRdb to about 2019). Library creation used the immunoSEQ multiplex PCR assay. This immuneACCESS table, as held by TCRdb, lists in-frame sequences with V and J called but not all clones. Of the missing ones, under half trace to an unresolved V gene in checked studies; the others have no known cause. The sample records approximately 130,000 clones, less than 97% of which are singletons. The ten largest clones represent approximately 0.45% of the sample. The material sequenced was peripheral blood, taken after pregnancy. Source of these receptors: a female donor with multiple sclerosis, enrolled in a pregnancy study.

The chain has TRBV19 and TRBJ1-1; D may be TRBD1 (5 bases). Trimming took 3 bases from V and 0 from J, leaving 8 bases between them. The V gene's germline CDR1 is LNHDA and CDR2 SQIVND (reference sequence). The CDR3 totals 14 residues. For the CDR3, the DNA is TGTGCCAGTAGTATGGACATCCTGAACACTGAAGCTTTCTTT. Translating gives CASSMDILNTEAFF.

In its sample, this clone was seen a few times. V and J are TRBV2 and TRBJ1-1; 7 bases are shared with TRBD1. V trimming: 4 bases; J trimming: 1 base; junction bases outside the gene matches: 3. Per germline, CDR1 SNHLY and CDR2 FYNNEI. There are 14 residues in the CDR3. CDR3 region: CASSGDRSNTEAFF. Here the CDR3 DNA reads TGTGCCAGCAGTGGGGACAGATCGAACACTGAAGCTTTCTTT.

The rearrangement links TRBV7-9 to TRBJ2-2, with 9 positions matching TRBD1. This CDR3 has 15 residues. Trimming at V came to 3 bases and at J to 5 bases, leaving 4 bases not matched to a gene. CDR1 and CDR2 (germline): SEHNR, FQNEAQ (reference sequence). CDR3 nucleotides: TGTGCCAGCAGCTTGACAGGGGGATCGACCGGGGAGCTGTTTTTT. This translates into CASSLTGGSTGELFF. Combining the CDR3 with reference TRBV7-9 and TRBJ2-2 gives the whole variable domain DTGVSQNPRHKITKRGQNVTFRCDPISEHNRLYWYRQTLGQGPEFLTYFQNEAQLEKSRLLSDRFSAERPKGSFSTLEIQRTEQGDSAMYLCASSLTGGSTGELFFGEGSRLTVL.

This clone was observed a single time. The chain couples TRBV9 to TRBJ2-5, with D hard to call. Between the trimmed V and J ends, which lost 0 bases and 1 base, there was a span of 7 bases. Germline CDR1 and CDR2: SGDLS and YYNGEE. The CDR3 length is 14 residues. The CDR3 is CASSVGDSQETQYF. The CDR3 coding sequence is TGTGCCAGCAGCGTAGGAGATAGCCAAGAGACCCAGTACTTC.

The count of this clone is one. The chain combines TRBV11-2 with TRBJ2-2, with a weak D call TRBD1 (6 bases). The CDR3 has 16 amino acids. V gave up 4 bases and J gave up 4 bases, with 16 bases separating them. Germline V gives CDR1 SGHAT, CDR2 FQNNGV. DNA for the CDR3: TGTGCCAGCAGCTACACCCGACAGGTTCTCACCGGGGAGCTGTTTTTT. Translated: CASSYTRQVLTGELFF. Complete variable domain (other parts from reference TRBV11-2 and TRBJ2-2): EAGVAQSPRYKIIEKRQSVAFWCNPISGHATLYWYQQILGQGPKLLIQFQNNGVVDDSQLPKDRFSAERLKGVDSTLKIQPAKLEDSAVYLCASSYTRQVLTGELFFGEGSRLTVL.

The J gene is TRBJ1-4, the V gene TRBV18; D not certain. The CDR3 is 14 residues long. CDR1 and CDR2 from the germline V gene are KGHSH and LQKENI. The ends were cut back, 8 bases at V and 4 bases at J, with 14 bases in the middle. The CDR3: CASAETGDNEKLFF. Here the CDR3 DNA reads TGTGCCAGCGCCGAGACCGGGGATAATGAAAAACTGTTTTTT.

The CDR3 region is CATGGWDRGRSKTQYF. The CDR3 DNA follows: TGTGCCACCGGGGGATGGGACAGGGGGCGCAGCAAGACCCAGTACTTC. This sequence joins TRBV15 and TRBJ2-5; TRBD1 matches at 12 bases. CDR3 length equals 16 residues. Germline assignment: CDR1 LNHNV and CDR2 YYDKDF (reference sequence). V lost 8 bases and J lost 6; bases outside the gene matches: 13.

CDR3 nucleotide sequence: TGCAGCGTTGTAAGCGGGGGTGAGACCCAGTACTTC. Translating it yields CSVVSGGETQYF. The V gene is TRBV29-1, the J gene TRBJ2-5, with 8 bases identical to TRBD2. Germline CDR1 is SQVTM and CDR2 is ANQGSEA. The CDR3 is 12 residues long. V shed 4 bases and J 5 bases; nucleotides not matched to a gene: 3.

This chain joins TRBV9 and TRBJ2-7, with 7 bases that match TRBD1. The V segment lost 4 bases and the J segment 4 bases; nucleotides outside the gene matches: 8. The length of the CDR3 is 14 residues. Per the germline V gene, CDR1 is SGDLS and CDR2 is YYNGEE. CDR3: CASSPQTGWYEQYF. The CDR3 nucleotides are TGTGCCAGCAGCCCCCAGACAGGGTGGTACGAGCAGTACTTC.

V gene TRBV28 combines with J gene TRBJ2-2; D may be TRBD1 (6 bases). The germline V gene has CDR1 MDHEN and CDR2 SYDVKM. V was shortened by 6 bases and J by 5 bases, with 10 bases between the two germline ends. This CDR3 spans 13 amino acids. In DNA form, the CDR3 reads TGTGCCAGCAGACCCACAGGGACCGGGGAGCTGTTTTTT. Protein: CASRPTGTGELFF. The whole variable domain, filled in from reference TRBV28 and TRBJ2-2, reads DVKVTQSSRYLVKRTGEKVFLECVQDMDHENMFWYRQDPGLGLRLIYFSYDVKMKEKGDIPEGYSVSREKKERFSLILESASTNQTSMYLCASRPTGTGELFFGEGSRLTVL.

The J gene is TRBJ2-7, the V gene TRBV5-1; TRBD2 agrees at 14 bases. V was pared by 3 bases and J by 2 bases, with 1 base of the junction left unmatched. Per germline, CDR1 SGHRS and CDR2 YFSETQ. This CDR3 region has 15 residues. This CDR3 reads CASSWGLAGAYEQYF. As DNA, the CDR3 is TGCGCCAGCAGCTGGGGACTAGCGGGGGCCTACGAGCAGTACTTC.

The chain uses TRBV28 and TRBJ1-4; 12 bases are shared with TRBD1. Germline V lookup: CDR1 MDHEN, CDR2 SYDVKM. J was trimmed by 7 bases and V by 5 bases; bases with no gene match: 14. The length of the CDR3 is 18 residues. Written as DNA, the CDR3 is TGTGCCAGCAGTCCCACCGGGACAGGGGGCGGCTGGGGTGAAAAACTGTTTTTT. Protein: CASSPTGTGGGWGEKLFF.

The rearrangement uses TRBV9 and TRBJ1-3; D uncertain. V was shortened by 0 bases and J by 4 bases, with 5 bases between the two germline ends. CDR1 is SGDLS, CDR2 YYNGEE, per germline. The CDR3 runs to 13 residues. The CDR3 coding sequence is TGTGCCAGCAGCGTAGATCAGGGAAACACCATATATTTT. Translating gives CASSVDQGNTIYF.

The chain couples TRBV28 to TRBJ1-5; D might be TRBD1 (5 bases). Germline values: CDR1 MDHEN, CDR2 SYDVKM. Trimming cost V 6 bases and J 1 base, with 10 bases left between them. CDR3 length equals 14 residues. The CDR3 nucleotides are TGTGCCAGCAGAGGGGCGTACAGCAATCAGCCCCAGCATTTT. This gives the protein CASRGAYSNQPQHF.

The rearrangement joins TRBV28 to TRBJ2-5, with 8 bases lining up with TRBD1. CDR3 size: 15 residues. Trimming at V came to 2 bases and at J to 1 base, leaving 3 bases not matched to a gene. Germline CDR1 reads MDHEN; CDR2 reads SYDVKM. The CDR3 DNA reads TGTGCCAGCAGTTTAGGACAGGGCTTCCAAGAGACCCAGTACTTC. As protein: CASSLGQGFQETQYF.

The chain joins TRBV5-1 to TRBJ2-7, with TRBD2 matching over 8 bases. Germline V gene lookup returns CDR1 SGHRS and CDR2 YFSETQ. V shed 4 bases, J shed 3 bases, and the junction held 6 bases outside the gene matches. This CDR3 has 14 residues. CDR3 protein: CASSIAGWDYEQYF. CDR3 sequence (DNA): TGCGCCAGCAGCATAGCGGGATGGGACTACGAGCAGTACTTC. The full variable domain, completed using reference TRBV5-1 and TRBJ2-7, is KAGVTQTPRYLIKTRGQQVTLSCSPISGHRSVSWYQQTPGQGLQFLFEYFSETQRNKGNFPGRFSGRQFSNSRSEMNVSTLELGDSALYLCASSIAGWDYEQYFGPGTRLTVT.

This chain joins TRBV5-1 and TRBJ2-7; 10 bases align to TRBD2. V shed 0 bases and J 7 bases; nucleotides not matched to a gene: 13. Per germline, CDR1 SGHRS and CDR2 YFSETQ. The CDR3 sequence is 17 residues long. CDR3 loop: CASSLGPSGRVTGEQYF. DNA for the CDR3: TGCGCCAGCAGCTTGGGGCCCAGCGGGAGGGTCACGGGAGAGCAGTACTTC.

CDR3 loop: CASSTRSERETVSSTDTQYF. Here the CDR3 DNA reads TGTGCCAGCAGCACCCGGTCCGAGCGGGAGACCGTATCTAGCACAGATACGCAGTATTTT. The chain has TRBV21-1 and TRBJ2-3; the D call in the table, TRBD2, was not verified against the DNA. TRBV21-1 is deemed a pseudogene. The CDR3 is 20 amino acids.

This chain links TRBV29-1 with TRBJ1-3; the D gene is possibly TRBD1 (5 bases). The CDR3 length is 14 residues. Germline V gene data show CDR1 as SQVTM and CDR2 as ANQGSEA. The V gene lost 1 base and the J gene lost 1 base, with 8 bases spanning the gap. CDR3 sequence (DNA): TGCAGCGTTGAAGGGGCAGGGTCTGGAAACACCATATATTTT. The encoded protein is CSVEGAGSGNTIYF.

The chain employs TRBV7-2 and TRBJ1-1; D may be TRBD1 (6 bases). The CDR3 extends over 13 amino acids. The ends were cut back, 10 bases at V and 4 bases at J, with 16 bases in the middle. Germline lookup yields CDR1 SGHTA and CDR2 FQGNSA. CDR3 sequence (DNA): TGTGCCACCCTTCTCTTAGGGGGCACTGAAGCTTTCTTT. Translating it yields CATLLLGGTEAFF.

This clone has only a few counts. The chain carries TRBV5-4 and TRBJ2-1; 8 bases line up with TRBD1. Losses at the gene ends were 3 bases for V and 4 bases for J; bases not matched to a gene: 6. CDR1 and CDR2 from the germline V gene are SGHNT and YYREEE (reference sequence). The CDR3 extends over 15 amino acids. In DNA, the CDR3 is TGTGCCAGCAGCTCCGGACAGGGAGGTTACAATGAGCAGTTCTTC. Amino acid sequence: CASSSGQGGYNEQFF.